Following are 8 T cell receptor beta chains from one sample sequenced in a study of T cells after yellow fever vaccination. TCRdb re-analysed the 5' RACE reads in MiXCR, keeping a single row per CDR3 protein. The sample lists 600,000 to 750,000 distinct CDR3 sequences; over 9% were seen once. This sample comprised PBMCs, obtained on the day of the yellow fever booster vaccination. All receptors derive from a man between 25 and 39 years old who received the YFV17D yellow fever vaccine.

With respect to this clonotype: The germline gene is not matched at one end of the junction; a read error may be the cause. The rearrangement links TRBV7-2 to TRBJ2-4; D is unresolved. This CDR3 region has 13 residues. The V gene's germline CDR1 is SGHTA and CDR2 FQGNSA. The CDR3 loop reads CASSLTRGGTLLF. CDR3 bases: TGTGCCAGCAGCTTAACCCGCGGCGGAACTCTCCTCTTC.

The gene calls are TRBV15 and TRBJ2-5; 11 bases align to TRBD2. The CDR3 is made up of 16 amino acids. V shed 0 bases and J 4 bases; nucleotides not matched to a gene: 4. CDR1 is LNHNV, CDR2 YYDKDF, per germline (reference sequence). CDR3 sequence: CATSRELAGAVETQYF. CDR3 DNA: TGTGCCACCAGCAGAGAACTAGCGGGAGCCGTAGAGACCCAGTACTTC.

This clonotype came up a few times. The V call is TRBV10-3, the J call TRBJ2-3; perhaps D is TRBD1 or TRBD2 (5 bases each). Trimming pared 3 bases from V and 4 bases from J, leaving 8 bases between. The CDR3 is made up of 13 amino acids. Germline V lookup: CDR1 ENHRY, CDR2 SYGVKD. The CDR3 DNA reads TGTGCCATCAGTGAAGGGGACCCAGATACGCAGTATTTT. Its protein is CAISEGDPDTQYF.

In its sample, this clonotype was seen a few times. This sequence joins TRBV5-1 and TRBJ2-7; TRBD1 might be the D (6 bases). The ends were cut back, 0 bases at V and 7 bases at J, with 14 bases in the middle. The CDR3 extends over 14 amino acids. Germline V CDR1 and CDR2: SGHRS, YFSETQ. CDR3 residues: CASSLDLGAEEQYF. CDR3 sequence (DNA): TGCGCCAGCAGCTTGGATCTGGGGGCGGAGGAGCAGTACTTC.

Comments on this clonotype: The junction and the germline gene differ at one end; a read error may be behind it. CDR3 sequence: CCARGPWAGQAWEQYF. The CDR3 DNA sequence: TGCTGTGCTAGAGGTCCCTGGGCGGGACAGGCTTGGGAGCAGTACTTC. This chain joins TRBV20-1 and TRBJ2-7; 8 nucleotides align to TRBD1. The CDR3 loop spans 16 amino acids. In germline, CDR1 is DFQATT, CDR2 SNEGSKA (reference sequence).

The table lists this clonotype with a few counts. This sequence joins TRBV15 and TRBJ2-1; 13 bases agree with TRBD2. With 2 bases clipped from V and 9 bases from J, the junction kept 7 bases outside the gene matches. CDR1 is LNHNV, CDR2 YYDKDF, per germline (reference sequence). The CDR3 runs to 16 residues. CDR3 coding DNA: TGTGCCACCAGCAGAAGACCGGGACTAGCGGGATCTGAGCAGTTCTTC. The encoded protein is CATSRRPGLAGSEQFF.

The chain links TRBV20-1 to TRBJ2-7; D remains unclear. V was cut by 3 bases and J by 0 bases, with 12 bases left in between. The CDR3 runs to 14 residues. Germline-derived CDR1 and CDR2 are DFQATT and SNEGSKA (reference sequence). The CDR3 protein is CSASISRNSYEQYF. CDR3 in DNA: TGCAGTGCTAGTATATCCAGAAACTCCTACGAGCAGTACTTC.

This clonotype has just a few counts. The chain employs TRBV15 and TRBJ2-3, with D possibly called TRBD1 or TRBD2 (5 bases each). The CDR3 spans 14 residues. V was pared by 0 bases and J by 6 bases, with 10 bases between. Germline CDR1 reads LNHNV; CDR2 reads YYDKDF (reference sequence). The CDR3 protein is CATSRDDEGDTQYF. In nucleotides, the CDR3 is TGTGCCACCAGCAGAGATGATGAGGGGGATACGCAGTATTTT.